The source of this TCR beta chain is a study of T-cell memory formation after mild COVID-19. TCRdb re-called the 5' RACE reads through MiXCR, storing one row per CDR3 protein. This table has around 370,000 distinct CDR3 sequences, 20% to 25% appearing once. The CDR3 contains 11 residues. Germline loops: CDR1 SEHNR, CDR2 FQNEAQ (reference sequence). The V end lost 6 bases, the J end lost 6 bases, and 9 bases lay between the germline ends. This clonotype has a handful of counts. V usage is TRBV7-9 and J usage is TRBJ2-7; unclear D gene. This clonotype originated in an adult woman who had mild COVID-19 (a few samples of this study predate the infection). Cell type and time point are not known. Sequencing input: PBMCs or a T cell subset sorted from them (not recorded which). The CDR3 is CASRGVREQYF. As DNA, the CDR3 is TGTGCCAGCAGGGGTGTCCGCGAGCAGTACTTC. Looking up the rest from reference TRBV7-9 and TRBJ2-7 gives the full variable domain: DTGVSQNPRHKITKRGQNVTFRCDPISEHNRLYWYRQTLGQGPEFLTYFQNEAQLEKSRLLSDRFSAERPKGSFSTLEIQRTEQGDSAMYLCASRGVREQYFGPGTRLTVT.